This T cell receptor (beta chain) was found in a study of a mutant IDH1 vaccine in newly diagnosed glioma. Study-level background: There were about 62% males and roughly 38% females among treated patients, whose mean age was approximately 40 years. General observations from the study: It was around 93% of patients that developed vaccine-induced immune responses.

Concerning this clone: Its antigen remains unknown.

Per the germline V gene, CDR1 is SNHLY and CDR2 is FYNNEI. The CDR3 loop spans 12 amino acids. V lost 5 bases, J lost 5 bases, and 9 bases lay in between. Time point specified: baseline, week 1 (first vaccination visit). Treatment here: pre-vaccination baseline after standard-of-care therapy. Donors harbored newly found WHO grade 3 or 4 IDH1-mutant, ATRX-lost astrocytomas. Only in-frame clones appear in the TCRdb table, and some are missing; sequencing was by immunoSEQ multiplex PCR. Among some 19,000 clones listed, about 85% were seen once. The chain employs TRBV2 and TRBJ1-1; perhaps TRBD1 as D (6 bases). The source material was PBMCs, sampled from a glioma patient treated with radiotherapy, temozolomide or both. This receptor was taken from a man aged 35-49 years with glioma. CDR3 coding DNA: TGTGCCAGCAGTACAGGGATAACTGAAGCTTTCTTT. Encoded protein: CASSTGITEAFF.